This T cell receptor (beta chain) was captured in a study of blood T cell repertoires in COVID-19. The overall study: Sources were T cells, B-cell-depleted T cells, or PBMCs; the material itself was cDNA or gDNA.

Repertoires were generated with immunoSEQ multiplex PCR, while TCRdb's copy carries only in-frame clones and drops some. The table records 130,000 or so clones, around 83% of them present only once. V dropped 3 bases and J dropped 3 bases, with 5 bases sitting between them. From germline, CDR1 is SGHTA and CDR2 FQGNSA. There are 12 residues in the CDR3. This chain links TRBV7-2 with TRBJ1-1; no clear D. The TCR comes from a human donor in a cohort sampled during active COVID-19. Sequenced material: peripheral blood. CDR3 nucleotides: TGTGCCAGCAGCTTCTCGGACACTGAAGCTTTCTTT. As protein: CASSFSDTEAFF.